The following is a TCR beta chain sequence with its context. Using immunoSEQ multiplex PCR, the repertoire was profiled, and TCRdb retains in-frame clones only, with some absent. Of 90,000 to 120,000 clones in the sample, approximately 80% are singletons; the top ten hold more than 3.5%. This sample is drawn from a study of blood T cell repertoires in COVID-19. The germline gives CDR1 KGHSH, CDR2 LQKENI. V gave up 5 bases and J gave up 4 bases, with 12 bases separating them. CDR3 length equals 13 residues. The sample taken for sequencing was peripheral blood. This sequence originates from a woman between 65 and 79 years old with acute or convalescent COVID-19. This sequence joins TRBV18 and TRBJ2-7; the D is unclear. CDR3 in DNA: TGTGCCAGCTCAGCAACTTTGCGATACGAGCAGTACTTC. Translation: CASSATLRYEQYF.